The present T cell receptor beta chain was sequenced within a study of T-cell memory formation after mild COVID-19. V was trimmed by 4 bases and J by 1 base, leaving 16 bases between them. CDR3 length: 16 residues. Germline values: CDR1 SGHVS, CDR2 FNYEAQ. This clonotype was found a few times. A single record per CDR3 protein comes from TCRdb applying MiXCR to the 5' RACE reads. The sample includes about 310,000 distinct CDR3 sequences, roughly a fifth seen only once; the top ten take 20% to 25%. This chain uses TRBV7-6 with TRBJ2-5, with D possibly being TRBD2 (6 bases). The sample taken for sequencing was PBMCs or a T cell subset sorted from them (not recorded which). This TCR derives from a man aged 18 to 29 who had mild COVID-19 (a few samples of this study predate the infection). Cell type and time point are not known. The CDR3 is CASSWGTGSGQETQYF. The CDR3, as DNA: TGTGCCAGCAGCTGGGGGACTGGGTCAGGCCAAGAGACCCAGTACTTC.